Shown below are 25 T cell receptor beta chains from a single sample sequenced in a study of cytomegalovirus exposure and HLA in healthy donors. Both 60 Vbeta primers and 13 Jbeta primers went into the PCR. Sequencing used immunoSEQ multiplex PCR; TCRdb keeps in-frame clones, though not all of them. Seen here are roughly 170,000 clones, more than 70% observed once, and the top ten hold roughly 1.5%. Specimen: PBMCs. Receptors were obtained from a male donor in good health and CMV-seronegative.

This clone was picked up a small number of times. In nucleotides, the CDR3 is TGTGCCAGTAGTATCGGCCACAGGGTTGGATACAATGAGCAGTTCTTC. It specifies CASSIGHRVGYNEQFF. This sequence joins TRBV19 and TRBJ2-1; tentatively, D is TRBD1 (6 bases). Germline V gene sequence: CDR1 LNHDA, CDR2 SQIVND (reference sequence). The V end lost 3 bases, the J end lost 4 bases, and 16 bases lay between the germline ends. There are 16 residues in the CDR3.

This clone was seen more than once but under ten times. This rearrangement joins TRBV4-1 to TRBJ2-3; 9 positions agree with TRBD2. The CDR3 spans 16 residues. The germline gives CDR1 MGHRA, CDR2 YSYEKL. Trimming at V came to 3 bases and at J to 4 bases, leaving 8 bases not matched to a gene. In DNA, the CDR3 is TGCGCCAGCAGCCAGACAATAGCGGGAGTGTCAGATACGCAGTATTTT. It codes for CASSQTIAGVSDTQYF.

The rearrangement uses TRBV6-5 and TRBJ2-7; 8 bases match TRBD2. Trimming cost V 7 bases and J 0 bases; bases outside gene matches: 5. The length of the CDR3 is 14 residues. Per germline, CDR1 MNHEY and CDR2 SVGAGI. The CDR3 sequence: CASKISGSSYEQYF. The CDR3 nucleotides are TGTGCCAGCAAAATCAGCGGGAGCTCCTACGAGCAGTACTTC.

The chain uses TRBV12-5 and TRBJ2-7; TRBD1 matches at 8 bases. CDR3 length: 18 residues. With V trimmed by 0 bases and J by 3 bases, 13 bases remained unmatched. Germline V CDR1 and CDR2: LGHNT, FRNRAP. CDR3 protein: CASGLVLGQGNEGYEQYF. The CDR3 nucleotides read TGTGCTAGTGGTTTGGTACTAGGACAGGGAAACGAAGGCTACGAGCAGTACTTC.

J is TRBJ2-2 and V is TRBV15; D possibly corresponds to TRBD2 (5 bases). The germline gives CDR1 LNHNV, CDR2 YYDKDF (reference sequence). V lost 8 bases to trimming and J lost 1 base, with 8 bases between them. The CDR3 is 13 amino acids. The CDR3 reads CATGRENTGELFF. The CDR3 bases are TGTGCCACCGGACGGGAGAACACCGGGGAGCTGTTTTTT.

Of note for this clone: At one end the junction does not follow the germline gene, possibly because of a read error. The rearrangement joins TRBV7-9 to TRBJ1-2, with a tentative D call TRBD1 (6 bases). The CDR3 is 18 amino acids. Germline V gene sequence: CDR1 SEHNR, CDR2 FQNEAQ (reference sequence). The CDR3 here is CSSSSPLGEQGYRNGYTF. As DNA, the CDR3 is TGTTCCAGCAGCTCCCCCTTAGGTGAACAGGGTTATCGGAATGGCTACACCTTC. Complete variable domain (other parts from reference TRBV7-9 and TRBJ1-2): DTGVSQNPRHKITKRGQNVTFRCDPISEHNRLYWYRQTLGQGPEFLTYFQNEAQLEKSRLLSDRFSAERPKGSFSTLEIQRTEQGDSAMYLCSSSSPLGEQGYRNGYTFGSGTRLTVV.

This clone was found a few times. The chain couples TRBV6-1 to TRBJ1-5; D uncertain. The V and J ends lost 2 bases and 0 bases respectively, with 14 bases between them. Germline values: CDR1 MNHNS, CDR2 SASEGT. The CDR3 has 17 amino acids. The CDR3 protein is CASSEQRGYYSNQPQHF. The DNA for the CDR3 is TGTGCCAGCAGTGAACAGAGAGGATACTATAGCAATCAGCCCCAGCATTTT.

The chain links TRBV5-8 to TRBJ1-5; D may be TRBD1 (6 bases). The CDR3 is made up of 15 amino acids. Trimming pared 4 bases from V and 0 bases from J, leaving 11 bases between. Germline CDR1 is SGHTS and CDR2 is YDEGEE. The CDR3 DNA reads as TGTGCCAGCAGCGTAGGACAGTATAGCAATCAGCCCCAGCATTTT. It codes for CASSVGQYSNQPQHF.

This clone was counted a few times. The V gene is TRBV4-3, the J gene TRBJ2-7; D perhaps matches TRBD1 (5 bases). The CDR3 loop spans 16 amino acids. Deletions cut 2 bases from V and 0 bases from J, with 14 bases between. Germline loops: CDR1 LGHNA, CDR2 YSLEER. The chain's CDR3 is CASSQYLDGHSYEQYF. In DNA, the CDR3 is TGCGCCAGCAGCCAATATCTGGACGGACACTCCTACGAGCAGTACTTC.

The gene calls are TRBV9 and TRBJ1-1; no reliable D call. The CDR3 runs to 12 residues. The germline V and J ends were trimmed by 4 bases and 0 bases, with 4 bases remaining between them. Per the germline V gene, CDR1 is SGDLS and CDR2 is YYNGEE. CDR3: CASSRLNTEAFF. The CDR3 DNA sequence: TGTGCCAGCAGCCGTCTGAACACTGAAGCTTTCTTT.

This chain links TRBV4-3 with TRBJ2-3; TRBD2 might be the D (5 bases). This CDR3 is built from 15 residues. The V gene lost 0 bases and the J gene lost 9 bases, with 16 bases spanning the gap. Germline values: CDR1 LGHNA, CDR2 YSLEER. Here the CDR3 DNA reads TGCGCCAGCAGCCAAGAGTCCGGGGTAATCGAGACGCAGTATTTT. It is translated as CASSQESGVIETQYF.

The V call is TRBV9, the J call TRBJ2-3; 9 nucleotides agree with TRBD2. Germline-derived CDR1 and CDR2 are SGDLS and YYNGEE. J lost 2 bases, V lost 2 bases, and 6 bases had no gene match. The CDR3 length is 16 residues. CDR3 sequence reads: CASSVFGGGDTDTQYF. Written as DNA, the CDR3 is TGTGCCAGCAGCGTTTTCGGCGGGGGGGACACAGATACGCAGTATTTT.

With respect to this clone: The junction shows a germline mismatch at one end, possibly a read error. The CDR3 DNA reads TGTGCCAGCAGCTTGTCAGGTCGCTCTAGAAACACCATATATTTT. This gives the protein CASSLSGRSRNTIYF. V usage is TRBV5-4 and J usage is TRBJ1-3; the D is unclear. The V gene's germline CDR1 is SGHNT and CDR2 YYREEE (reference sequence). This CDR3 has 15 amino acids. The full variable domain, rest sourced from reference TRBV5-4 and TRBJ1-3, is ETGVTQSPTHLIKTRGQQVTLRCSSQSGHNTVSWYQQALGQGPQFIFQYYREEENGRGNFPPRFSGLQFPNYSSELNVNALELDDSALYLCASSLSGRSRNTIYFGEGSWLTVV.

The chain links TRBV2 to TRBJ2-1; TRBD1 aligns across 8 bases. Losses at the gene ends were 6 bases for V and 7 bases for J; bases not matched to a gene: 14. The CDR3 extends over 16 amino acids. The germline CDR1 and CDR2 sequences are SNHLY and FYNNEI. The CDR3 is CASRVLGQGAVNEQFF. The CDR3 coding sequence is TGTGCCAGCAGGGTTCTCGGGCAGGGGGCGGTTAATGAGCAGTTCTTC.

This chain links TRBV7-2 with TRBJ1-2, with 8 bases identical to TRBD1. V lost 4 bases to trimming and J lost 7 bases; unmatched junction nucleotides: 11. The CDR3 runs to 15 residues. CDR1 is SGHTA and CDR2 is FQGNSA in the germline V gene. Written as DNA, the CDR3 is TGTGCCAGCAGCTCCAACCGTTTGGACAGGGCTGGCTACACCTTC. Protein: CASSSNRLDRAGYTF. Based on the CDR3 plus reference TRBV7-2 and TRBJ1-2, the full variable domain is GAGVSQSPSNKVTEKGKDVELRCDPISGHTALYWYRQSLGQGLEFLIYFQGNSAPDKSGLPSDRFSAERTGGSVSTLTIQRTQQEDSAVYLCASSSNRLDRAGYTFGSGTRLTVV.

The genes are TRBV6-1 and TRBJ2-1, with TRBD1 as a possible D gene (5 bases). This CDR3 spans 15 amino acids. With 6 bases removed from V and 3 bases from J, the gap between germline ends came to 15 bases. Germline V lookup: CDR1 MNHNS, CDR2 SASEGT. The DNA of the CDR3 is TGTGCCAGCAGCCCAGGTGGCCAGGGCTACAATGAGCAGTTCTTC. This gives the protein CASSPGGQGYNEQFF.

The CDR3 sequence is CASSVGAGRYTF. In DNA, the CDR3 is TGTGCCAGCAGCGTAGGGGCAGGGAGGTACACCTTC. The J gene is TRBJ1-2, the V gene TRBV9, with D tentatively TRBD1 (5 bases). CDR1 and CDR2 (germline): SGDLS, YYNGEE. CDR3 length: 12 amino acids. Trimming removed 0 bases at V and 11 bases at J, with 11 bases between.

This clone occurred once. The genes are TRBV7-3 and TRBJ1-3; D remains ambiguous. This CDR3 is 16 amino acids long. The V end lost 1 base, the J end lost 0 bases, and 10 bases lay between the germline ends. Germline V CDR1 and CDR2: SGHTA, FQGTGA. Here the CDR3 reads CASSLSGQNSGNTIYF. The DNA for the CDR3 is TGTGCCAGCAGCTTAAGCGGGCAGAACTCTGGAAACACCATATATTTT.

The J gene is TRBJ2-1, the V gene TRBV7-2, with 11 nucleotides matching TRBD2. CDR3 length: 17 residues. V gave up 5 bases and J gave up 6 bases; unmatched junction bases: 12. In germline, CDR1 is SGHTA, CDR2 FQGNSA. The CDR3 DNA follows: TGTGCCAGCAGCCGGGTAGGGACTAGCGGTTCCCCCAATGAGCAGTTCTTC. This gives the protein CASSRVGTSGSPNEQFF.

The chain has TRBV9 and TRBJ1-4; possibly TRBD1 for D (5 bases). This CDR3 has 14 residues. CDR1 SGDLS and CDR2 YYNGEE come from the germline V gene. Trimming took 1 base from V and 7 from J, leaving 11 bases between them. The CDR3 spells CASSVLGGGEKLFF. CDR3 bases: TGTGCCAGCAGCGTACTAGGCGGGGGTGAAAAACTGTTTTTT.

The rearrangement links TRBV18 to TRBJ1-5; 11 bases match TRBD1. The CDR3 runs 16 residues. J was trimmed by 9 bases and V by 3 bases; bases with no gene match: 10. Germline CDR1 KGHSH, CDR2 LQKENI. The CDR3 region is CASSPSAGQGGRPQHF. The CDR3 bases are TGTGCCAGCTCACCCAGCGCGGGACAGGGGGGTCGGCCCCAGCATTTT.

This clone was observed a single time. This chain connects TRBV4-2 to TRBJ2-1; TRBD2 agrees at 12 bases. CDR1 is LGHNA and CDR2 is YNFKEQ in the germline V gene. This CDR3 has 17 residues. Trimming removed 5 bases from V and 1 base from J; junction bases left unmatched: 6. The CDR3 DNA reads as TGTGCCAGCAGCTTCGCTAGCGGGGGGGTGTCCTACAATGAGCAGTTCTTC. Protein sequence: CASSFASGGVSYNEQFF.

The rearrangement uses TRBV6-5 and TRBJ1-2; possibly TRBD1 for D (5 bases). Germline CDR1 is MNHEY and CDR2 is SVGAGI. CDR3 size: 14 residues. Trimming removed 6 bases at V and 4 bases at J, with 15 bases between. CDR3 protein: CASRISRDFYGYTF. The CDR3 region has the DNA TGTGCCAGCAGGATAAGTCGGGACTTCTATGGCTACACCTTC.

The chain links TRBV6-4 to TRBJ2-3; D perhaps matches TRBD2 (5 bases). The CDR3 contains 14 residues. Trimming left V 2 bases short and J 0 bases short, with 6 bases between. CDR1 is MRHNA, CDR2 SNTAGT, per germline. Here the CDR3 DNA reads TGTGCCAGCAGTGACGGCGGGAGCACAGATACGCAGTATTTT. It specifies CASSDGGSTDTQYF.

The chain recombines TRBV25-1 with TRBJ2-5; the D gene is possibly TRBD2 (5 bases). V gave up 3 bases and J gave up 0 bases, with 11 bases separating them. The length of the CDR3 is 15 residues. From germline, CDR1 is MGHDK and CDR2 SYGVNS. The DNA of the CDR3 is TGTGCCAGCAGTGATCTAACCGGGAACCAAGAGACCCAGTACTTC. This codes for CASSDLTGNQETQYF. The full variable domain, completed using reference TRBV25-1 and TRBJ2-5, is EADIYQTPRYLVIGTGKKITLECSQTMGHDKMYWYQQDPGMELHLIHYSYGVNSTEKGDLSSESTVSRIRTEHFPLTLESARPSHTSQYLCASSDLTGNQETQYFGPGTRLLVL.